This TCR beta chain was retrieved from a study of read filtering for tumor transcriptome and immune sequencing. This clonotype was observed many times. This library used roughly 400 ng RNA and molecular barcoded adaptors spanning alpha/delta and beta/gamma chains. TCRdb re-called the reads with MiXCR, one entry per CDR3 protein. Found here are more than 30,000 distinct CDR3 sequences, approximately 14% of them singletons; the top ten hold less than 20%. The receptor comes from a donor aged 40 or over with multiple myeloma. The sequenced sample was a population of CD138-negative cells sorted from bone marrow.

The CDR3, as DNA: TGTGCCAGCAGCTTAGAAACAGGGAACTCTGGAAACACCATATATTTT. Encoded protein: CASSLETGNSGNTIYF. The chain recombines TRBV7-6 with TRBJ1-3, with D possibly being TRBD1 (6 bases). This CDR3 is 16 amino acids long. Germline assignment: CDR1 SGHVS and CDR2 FNYEAQ. V lost 1 base and J 0 bases, leaving 10 bases between the germline ends. Drawing the rest from reference TRBV7-6 and TRBJ1-3, the complete variable domain is GAGVSQSPRYKVTKRGQDVALRCDPISGHVSLYWYRQALGQGPEFLTYFNYEAQQDKSGLPNDRFSAERPEGSISTLTIQRTEQRDSAMYRCASSLETGNSGNTIYFGEGSWLTVV.